This TCR beta chain was found in a study of T cell repertoires in cytomegalovirus infection. Notes on the study in general: In two of eight donors, the top clonotype was HLA-C-restricted CMV-specific.

Comments on this clonotype: Antigen unknown.

Germline-derived CDR1 and CDR2 are KGHDR and SFDVKD. The V end lost 4 bases, the J end lost 0 bases, and 11 bases lay between the germline ends. The CDR3 is made up of 16 amino acids. Each CDR3 protein is one row after TCRdb ran MiXCR on the reads. The sample has 350,000 to 550,000 distinct CDR3 sequences; 30% to 40% are singletons. This chain joins TRBV24-1 and TRBJ2-2; D is uncertain. This TCR derives from a human donor in good health (CMV status not recorded). Some clones in this sample may be carry-over from other donors' samples. Source material: PBMCs. The CDR3 DNA reads TGTGCCACCAGTGACCCGAAGGTTTCGAACACCGGGGAGCTGTTTTTT. Translating it yields CATSDPKVSNTGELFF.